The clone carrying this T cell receptor beta chain was recorded once. This sample stems from a study of blood T cell repertoires in COVID-19. Authors' methods: Amplifying reference gene primers gave estimates of nucleated cell counts. Here immunoSEQ multiplex PCR was the method, and the copy in TCRdb shows in-frame clones only, minus some. The DNA was the basis for D and trimming; V, J and clone size are from that table. The data show a few hundred thousand clones, approximately 80% seen once. CDR1 is SQVTM and CDR2 is ANQGSEA in the germline V gene. V gave up 7 bases and J gave up 6 bases; unmatched junction bases: 5. The CDR3 consists of 12 residues. The study recruited people aged 18 to 89 years across under 25 US areas. Categorization into cohorts depended on clinical history that participants reported. It was within 2 weeks before study entry that exposed participants met a COVID-19 case.

The chain is built from TRBV29-1 and TRBJ2-2; 7 nucleotides match TRBD1. The clonotype was recovered from a man aged 35-49 years who had been exposed to COVID-19. The material sequenced was PBMCs or T cells enriched from blood (not recorded which). The CDR3 loop is CSADTGAGELFF. In nucleotides, the CDR3 is TGCAGCGCCGACACAGGGGCCGGGGAGCTGTTTTTT.